This TCR beta chain came from a study of blood T cells in healthy people across ages. A second PCR of about 7 to 11 cycles used a sample-barcoded 5' primer and a J-beta primer mix. Each CDR3 protein gets one entry after TCRdb re-called the 5' RACE reads with MiXCR. The repertoire holds about a million distinct CDR3 sequences, with under 40% as singletons. This clonotype was seen only a few times. This clonotype was obtained from a man aged 18 to 35 in good health. Sample: blood.

The CDR3: CASSPRTSDGYTF. The CDR3, as DNA: TGTGCCAGCAGCCCCCGAACAAGCGATGGCTACACCTTC. The chain combines TRBV7-2 with TRBJ1-2; D not certain. The CDR3 sequence is 13 residues long. Germline CDR1 is SGHTA and CDR2 is FQGNSA. Trimming pared 5 bases from V and 6 bases from J, leaving 13 bases between.